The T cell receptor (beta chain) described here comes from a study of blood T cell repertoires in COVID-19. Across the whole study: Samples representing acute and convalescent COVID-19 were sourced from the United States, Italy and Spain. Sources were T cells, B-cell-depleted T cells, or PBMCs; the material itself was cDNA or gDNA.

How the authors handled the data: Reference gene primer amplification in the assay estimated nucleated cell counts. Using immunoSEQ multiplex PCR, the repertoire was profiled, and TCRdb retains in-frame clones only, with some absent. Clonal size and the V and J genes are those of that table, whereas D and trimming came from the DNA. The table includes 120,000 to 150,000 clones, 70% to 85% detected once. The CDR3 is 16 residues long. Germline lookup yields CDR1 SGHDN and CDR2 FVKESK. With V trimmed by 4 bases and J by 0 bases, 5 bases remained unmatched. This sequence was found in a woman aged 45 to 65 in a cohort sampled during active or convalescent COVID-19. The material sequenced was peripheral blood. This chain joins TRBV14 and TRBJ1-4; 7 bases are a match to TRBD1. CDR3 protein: CASSRWGTATNEKLFF. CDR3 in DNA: TGTGCCAGCAGCCGATGGGGGACAGCAACTAATGAAAAACTGTTTTTT.